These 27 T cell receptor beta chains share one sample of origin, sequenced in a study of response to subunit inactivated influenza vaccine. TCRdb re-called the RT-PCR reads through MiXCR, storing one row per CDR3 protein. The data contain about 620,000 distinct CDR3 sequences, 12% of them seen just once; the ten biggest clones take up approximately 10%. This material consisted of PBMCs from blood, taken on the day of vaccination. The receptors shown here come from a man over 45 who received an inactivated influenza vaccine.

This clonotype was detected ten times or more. The DNA for the CDR3 is TGTGCCAGCAAACTAGGACAGGGAGGTTTGCGAGATACGCAGTATTTT. It is translated as CASKLGQGGLRDTQYF. This sequence joins TRBV12-3 or TRBV12-4 and TRBJ2-3, with 8 bases fitting TRBD1. V lost 7 bases, J lost 5 bases, and 14 bases stayed unmatched. CDR3 size: 16 residues.

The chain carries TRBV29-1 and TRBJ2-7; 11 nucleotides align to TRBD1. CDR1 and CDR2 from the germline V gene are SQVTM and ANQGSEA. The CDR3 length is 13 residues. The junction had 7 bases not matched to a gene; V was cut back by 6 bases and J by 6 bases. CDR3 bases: TGCAGCGTCCCCGGGACAGGGGGGCGCGAGCAGTACTTC. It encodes CSVPGTGGREQYF.

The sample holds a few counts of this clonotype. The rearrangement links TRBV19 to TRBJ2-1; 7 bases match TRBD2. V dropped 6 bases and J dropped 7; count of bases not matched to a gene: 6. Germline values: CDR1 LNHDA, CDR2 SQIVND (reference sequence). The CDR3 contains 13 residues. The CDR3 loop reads CASSAGVSNEQFF. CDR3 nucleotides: TGTGCCAGTAGCGCGGGAGTATCAAATGAGCAGTTCTTC.

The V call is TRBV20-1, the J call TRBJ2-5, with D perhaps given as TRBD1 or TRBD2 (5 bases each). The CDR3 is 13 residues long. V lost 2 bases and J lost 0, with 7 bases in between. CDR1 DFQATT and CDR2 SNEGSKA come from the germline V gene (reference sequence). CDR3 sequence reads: CSARWGYQETQYF. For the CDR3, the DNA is TGCAGTGCTAGATGGGGGTACCAAGAGACCCAGTACTTC.

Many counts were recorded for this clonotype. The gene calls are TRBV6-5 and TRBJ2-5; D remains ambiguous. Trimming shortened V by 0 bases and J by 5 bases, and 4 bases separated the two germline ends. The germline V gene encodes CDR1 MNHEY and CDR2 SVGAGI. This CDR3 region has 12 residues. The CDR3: CASSYSGETQYF. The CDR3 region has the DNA TGTGCCAGCAGTTACTCGGGGGAGACCCAGTACTTC.

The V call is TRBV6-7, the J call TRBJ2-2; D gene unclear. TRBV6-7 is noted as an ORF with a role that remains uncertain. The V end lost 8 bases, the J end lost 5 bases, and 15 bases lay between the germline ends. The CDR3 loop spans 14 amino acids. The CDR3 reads CASLEASVTGELFF. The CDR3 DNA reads TGTGCCAGCTTAGAGGCGTCAGTAACCGGGGAGCTGTTTTTT.

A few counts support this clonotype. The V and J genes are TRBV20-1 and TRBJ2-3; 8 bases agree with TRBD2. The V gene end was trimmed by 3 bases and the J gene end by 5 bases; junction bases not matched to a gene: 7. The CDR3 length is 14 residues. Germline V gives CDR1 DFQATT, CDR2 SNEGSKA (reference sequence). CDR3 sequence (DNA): TGCAGTGCTAGGGGTCGGGAGGGTCTAGATACGCAGTATTTT. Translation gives CSARGREGLDTQYF.

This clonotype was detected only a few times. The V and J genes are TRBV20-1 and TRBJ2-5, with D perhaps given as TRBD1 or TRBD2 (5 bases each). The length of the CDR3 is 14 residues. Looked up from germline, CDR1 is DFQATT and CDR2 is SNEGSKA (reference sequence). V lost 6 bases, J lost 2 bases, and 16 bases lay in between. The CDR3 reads CSADIGAGQETQYF. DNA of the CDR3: TGCAGTGCAGATATCGGGGCCGGGCAAGAGACCCAGTACTTC.

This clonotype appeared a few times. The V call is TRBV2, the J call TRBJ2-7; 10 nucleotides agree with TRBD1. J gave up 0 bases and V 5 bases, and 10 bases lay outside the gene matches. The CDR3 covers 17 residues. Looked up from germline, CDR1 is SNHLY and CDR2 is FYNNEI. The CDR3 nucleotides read TGTGCCAGCAGTCGTCCCGGGACAGGGGACTTCTCCTACGAGCAGTACTTC. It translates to CASSRPGTGDFSYEQYF.

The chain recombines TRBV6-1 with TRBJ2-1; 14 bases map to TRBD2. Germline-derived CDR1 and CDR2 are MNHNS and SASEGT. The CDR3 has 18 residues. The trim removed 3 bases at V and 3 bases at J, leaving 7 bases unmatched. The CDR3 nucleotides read TGTGCCAGCAGTGAGGGGGGACTAGCGGGAGCCGGCTACAATGAGCAGTTCTTC. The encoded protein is CASSEGGLAGAGYNEQFF.

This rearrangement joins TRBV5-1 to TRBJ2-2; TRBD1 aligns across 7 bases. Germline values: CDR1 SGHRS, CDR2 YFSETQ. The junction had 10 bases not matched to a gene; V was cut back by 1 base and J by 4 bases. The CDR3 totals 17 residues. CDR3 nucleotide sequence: TGCGCCAGCAGCTTGTTCCGGACAGGTCGTAGCACCGGGGAGCTGTTTTTT. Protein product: CASSLFRTGRSTGELFF.

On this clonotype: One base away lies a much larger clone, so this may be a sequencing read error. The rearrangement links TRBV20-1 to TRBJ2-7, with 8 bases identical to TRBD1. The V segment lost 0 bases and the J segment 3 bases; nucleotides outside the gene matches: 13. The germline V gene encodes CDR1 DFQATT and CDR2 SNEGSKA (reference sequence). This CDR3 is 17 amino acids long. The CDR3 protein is CSARETGAGSYIYEQYF. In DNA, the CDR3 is TGCAGTGCTAGAGAGACAGGGGCGGGTTCTTACATCTACGAGCAGTACTTC.

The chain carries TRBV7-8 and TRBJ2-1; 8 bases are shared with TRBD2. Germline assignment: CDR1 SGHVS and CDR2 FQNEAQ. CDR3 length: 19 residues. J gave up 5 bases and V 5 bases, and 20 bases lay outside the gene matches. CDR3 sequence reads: CASSTPGSSGRVLNNEQFF. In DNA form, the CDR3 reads TGTGCCAGCAGCACTCCGGGCTCTAGCGGGCGGGTTCTTAACAATGAGCAGTTCTTC.

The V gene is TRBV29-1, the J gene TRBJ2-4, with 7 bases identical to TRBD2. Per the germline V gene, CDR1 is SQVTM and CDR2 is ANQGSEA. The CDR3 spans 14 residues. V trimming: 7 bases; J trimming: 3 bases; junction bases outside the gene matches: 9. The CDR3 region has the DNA TGCAGCGGATCGGGGGGATCAGGCAAAAACATTCAGTACTTC. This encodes CSGSGGSGKNIQYF.

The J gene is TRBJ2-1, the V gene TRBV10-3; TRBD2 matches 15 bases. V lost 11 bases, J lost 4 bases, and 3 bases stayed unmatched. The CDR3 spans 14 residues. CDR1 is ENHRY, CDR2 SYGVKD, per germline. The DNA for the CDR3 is TGTGCCCTGGGGACTAGCGGGGGGTACAATGAGCAGTTCTTC. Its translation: CALGTSGGYNEQFF.

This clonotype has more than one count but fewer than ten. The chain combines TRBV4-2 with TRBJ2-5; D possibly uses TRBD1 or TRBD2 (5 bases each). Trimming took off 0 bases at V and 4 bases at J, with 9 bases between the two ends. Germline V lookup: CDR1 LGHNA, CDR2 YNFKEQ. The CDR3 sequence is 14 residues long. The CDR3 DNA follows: TGTGCCAGCAGCCAAGATCGTGGGGGAGAGACCCAGTACTTC. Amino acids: CASSQDRGGETQYF.

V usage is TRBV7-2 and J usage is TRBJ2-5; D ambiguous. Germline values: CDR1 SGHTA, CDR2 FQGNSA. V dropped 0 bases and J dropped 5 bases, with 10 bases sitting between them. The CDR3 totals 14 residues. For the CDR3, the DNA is TGTGCCAGCAGCTTAGCCCTCGGCGTGGAGACCCAGTACTTC. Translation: CASSLALGVETQYF.

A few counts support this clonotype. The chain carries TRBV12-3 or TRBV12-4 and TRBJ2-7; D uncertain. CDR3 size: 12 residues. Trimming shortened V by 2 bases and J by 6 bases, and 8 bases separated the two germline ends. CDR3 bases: TGTGCCAGCAGTTTATCGGTCTCCGAGCAGTACTTC. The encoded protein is CASSLSVSEQYF.

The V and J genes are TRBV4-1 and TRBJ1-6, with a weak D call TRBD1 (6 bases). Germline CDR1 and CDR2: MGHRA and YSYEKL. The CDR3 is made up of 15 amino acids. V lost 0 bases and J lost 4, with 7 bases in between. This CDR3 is CASSQEGGYNSPLHF. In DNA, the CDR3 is TGCGCCAGCAGCCAAGAAGGGGGTTATAATTCACCCCTCCACTTT.

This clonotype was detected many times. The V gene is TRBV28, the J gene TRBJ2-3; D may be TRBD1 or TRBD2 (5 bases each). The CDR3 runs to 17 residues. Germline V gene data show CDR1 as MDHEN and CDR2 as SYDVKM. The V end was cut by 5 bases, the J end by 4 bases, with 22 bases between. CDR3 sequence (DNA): TGTGCCAGCAGTCACGTAATGACCTTAGAGGGACCAGATACGCAGTATTTT. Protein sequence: CASSHVMTLEGPDTQYF. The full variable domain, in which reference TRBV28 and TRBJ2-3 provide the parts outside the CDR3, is DVKVTQSSRYLVKRTGEKVFLECVQDMDHENMFWYRQDPGLGLRLIYFSYDVKMKEKGDIPEGYSVSREKKERFSLILESASTNQTSMYLCASSHVMTLEGPDTQYFGPGTRLTVL.

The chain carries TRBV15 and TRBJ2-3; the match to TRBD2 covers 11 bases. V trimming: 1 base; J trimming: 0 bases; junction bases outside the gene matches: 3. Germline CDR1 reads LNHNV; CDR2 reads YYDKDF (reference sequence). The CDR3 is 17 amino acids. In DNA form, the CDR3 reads TGTGCCACCAGCAGAGGCACTAGCGGGAGTAGCACAGATACGCAGTATTTT. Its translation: CATSRGTSGSSTDTQYF.

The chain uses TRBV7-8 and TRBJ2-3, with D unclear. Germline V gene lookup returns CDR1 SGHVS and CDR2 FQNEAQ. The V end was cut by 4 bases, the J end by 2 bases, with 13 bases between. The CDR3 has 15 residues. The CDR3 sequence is CASSSTARPTDTQYF. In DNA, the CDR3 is TGTGCCAGCAGCTCAACGGCCCGCCCCACAGATACGCAGTATTTT. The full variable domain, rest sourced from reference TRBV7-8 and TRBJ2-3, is GAGVSQSPRYKVAKRGQDVALRCDPISGHVSLFWYQQALGQGPEFLTYFQNEAQLDKSGLPSDRFFAERPEGSVSTLKIQRTQQEDSAVYLCASSSTARPTDTQYFGPGTRLTVL.

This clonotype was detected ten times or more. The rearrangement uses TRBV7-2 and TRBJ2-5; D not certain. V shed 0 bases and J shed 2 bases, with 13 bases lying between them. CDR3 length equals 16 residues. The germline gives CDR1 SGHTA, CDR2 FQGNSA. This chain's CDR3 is CASSLALAGGQETQYF. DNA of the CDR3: TGTGCCAGCAGCTTAGCGTTAGCAGGCGGACAAGAGACCCAGTACTTC.

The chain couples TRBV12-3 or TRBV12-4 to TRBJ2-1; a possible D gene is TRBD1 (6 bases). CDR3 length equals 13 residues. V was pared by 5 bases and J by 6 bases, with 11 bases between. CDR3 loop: CASSHGQTNEQFF. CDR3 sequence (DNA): TGTGCCAGCAGTCATGGACAGACCAATGAGCAGTTCTTC.

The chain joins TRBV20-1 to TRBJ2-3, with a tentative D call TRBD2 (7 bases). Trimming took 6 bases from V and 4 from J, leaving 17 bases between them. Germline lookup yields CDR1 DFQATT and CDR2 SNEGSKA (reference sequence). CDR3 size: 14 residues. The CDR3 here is CSANSGEGADTQYF. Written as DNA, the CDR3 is TGCAGTGCCAACTCCGGGGAGGGGGCAGATACGCAGTATTTT.

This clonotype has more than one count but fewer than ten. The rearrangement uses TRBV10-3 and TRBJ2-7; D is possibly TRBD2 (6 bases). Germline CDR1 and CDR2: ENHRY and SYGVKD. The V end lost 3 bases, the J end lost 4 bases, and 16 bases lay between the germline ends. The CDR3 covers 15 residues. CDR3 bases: TGTGCCATCAGTGACGTCCGGGGGTCCCCATACGAGCAGTACTTC. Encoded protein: CAISDVRGSPYEQYF.

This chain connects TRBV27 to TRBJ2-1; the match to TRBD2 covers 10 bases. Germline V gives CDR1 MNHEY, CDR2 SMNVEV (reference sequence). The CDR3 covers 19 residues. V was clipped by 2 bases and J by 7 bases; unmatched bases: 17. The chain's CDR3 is CASSLKGLVAGGQGNEQFF. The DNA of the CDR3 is TGTGCCAGCAGTTTAAAGGGGTTGGTAGCGGGAGGCCAGGGGAATGAGCAGTTCTTC.